The source of this TCR beta chain is a study of patients and donors after allogeneic stem cell transplantation. Germline V CDR1 and CDR2: SEHNR, FQNEAQ (reference sequence). The CDR3 runs to 17 residues. Trimming shortened V by 1 base and J by 1 base, and 17 bases separated the two germline ends. This clonotype occurred many times. Using its own MiXCR run on the RT-PCR reads, TCRdb lists one record per CDR3 protein. The repertoire includes about 8,800 distinct CDR3 sequences, around 3.9% of them detected once, and 15% to 20% sits in the top ten. The sequenced sample was blood, either unsorted or a sorted T cell fraction (not recorded which). J is TRBJ2-7 and V is TRBV7-9; D may be TRBD2 (7 bases). The clonotype originates from a human donor who was either an allogeneic HSCT recipient or a stem cell or donor lymphocyte infusion donor (not recorded which). It is not recorded whose cells these are; they may come from a transplant donor. The CDR3 DNA sequence: TGTGCCAGCAGCTTAGGGGTTACGGGGGGCCTTTCCTACGAGCAGTACTTC. This sequence encodes CASSLGVTGGLSYEQYF.